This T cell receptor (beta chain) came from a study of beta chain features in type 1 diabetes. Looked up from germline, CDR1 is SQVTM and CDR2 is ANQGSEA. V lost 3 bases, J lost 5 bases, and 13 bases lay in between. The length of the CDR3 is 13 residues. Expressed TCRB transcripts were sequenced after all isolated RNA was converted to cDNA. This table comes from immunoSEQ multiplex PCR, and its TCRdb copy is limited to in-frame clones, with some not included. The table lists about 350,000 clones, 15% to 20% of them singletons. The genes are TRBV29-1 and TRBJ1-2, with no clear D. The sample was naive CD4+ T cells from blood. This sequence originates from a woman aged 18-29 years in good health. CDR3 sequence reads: CSVEVQAGYGYTF. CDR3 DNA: TGCAGCGTTGAGGTCCAGGCGGGGTATGGCTACACCTTC.